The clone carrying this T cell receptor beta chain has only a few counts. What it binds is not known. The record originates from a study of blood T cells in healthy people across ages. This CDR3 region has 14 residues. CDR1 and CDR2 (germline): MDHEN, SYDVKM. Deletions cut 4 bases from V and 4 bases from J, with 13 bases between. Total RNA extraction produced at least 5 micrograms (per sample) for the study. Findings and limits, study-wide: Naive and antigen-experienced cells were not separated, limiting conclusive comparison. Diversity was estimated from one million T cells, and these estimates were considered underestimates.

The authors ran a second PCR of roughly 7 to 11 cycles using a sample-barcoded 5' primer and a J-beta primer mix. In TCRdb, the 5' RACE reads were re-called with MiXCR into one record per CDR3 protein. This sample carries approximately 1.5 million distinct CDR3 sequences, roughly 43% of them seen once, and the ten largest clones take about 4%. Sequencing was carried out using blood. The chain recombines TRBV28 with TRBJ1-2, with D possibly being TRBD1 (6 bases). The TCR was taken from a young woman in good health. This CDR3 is CASSWTRDIYGYTF. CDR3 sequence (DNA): TGTGCCAGCAGTTGGACTCGGGACATCTATGGCTACACCTTC.